The TCR beta chain described here comes from a study of long-term antiretroviral therapy in people with HIV. On this clone: Antigen specificity is unknown.

All participants with HIV were treated in the United States. Cryopreserved PBMC, at about 0.9-10 million per sample, were present before DNA extraction. Survey-level resolution applied to immunoSEQ assay v3.0. Repertoires were generated with immunoSEQ multiplex PCR, while TCRdb's copy carries only in-frame clones and drops some. The sample lists over 30,000 clones; 70% to 90% were seen once. Broader study findings: Every time point showed a repertoire led by clones expanded before ART. HIV repertoires covered narrower CDR3 length ranges than controls did.

The TCR sequence derives from a man aged 18 to 30 with HIV. The source material was unsorted PBMCs, sampled 1.1 years after starting antiretroviral therapy.

DNA of the CDR3: TGTGCCAGCAGCCCCGGGACAGGGGAGACCCAGTACTTC. Its translation is CASSPGTGETQYF. This chain uses TRBV5-4 with TRBJ2-5; TRBD1 agrees at 9 bases. This CDR3 has 13 residues. V was clipped by 4 bases and J by 5 bases; unmatched bases: 3. The germline CDR1 and CDR2 sequences are SGHNT and YYREEE (reference sequence).